This T cell receptor beta chain is from a study of siplizumab effects on memory and regulatory T cells (dated by TCRdb to the late 2010s). With respect to the entire study: The study looked at the effect of siplizumab, an anti-CD2 antibody, on alloreactive T-cell subsets in allogeneic mixed lymphocyte reactions made from human PBMCs.

With respect to this clone: It has no known antigen specificity. Base qualities were left out, and no much larger clone turns up one base away.

Sorted unstimulated T cells and proliferating T cells recovered from mixed lymphocyte reactions underwent TCRbeta CDR3 sequencing. Fresh whole blood from roughly nine HLA-typed healthy donors was used as the source from which PBMCs were isolated. The CDR3 goes from the cysteine to the phenylalanine over 12 residues. Here the CDR3 DNA is all that survives: 36 bases in frame from base 1. CDR1 and CDR2 are drawn from the germline V gene: SQVTM, ANQGSEA. The V and J ends are trimmed by 1 base and 10 bases, leaving 11 bases between them. Study-wide conclusions, independent of this receptor: Of the alloreactive CD4+ clones that could be mapped, the Treg-derived share averaged about 70% with siplizumab compared with around 25% in control reactions. Siplizumab significantly lowered the cumulative frequency of alloreactive sequences that could be traced to unstimulated CD4+ memory T cells. Whether proliferating Tregs from siplizumab cultures actually had suppressive function was not functionally confirmed. Sequences below about 10^-5 frequency were poorly captured, so only a minor fraction of alloreactive clones could be mapped to unstimulated subsets. About 80-97% of proliferating CD4+ or CD8+ clones could not be given a naive or memory phenotype. Unstimulated naive T cells appeared to be more diverse than memory T cells, and naive cells seemed to make a substantial contribution to the alloresponse.

Libraries were made using the immunoSEQ multiplex PCR assay. Approximately 100,000 TCR templates per sample were assayed on the deep sequencing platform. Genomic DNA extracted from sorted T cells was used for TCRbeta CDR3 sequencing. The published analysis was carried out like this. Clonal analysis of TCRbeta CDR3 data was done in the R programming language. Alloreactive CD4+ and CD8+ clones were defined by comparing unstimulated samples with post-reaction CFSE-low samples. Regulatory or non-regulatory origin of alloreactive CD4+ clones was assigned by matching sequences to the sorted unstimulated Treg and non-Treg repertoires. Held by TCRdb, this immuneACCESS table contains in-frame sequences only and omits some clones. Under half of the omission traces to an unresolved V gene where checked; the cause of the rest is unknown. V and J calls and clone size come straight from that table; D and trimming were deduced from the DNA. This sample holds 94,000 or so clones; approximately 93% were observed only once. Clones ranked in the top ten supply 5.5% to 7.5% of the sample.

The sequencing input was CD8+ T cells sorted from blood. The clonotype comes from a human donor in good health. The chain is encoded by TRBV29-1 joined to TRBJ2-1; TRBD2 is possibly the D segment (6 matching bases). The CDR3 reads as follows: CSVEGNAGEQFF. Read as DNA, the sequence is TGCAGCGTTGAAGGGAATGCGGGGGAGCAGTTCTTC.